These 24 T cell receptor beta chains originate from one sample sequenced in a study of blood T cell repertoires in COVID-19. Repertoires were generated with immunoSEQ multiplex PCR, while TCRdb's copy carries only in-frame clones and drops some. The data hold roughly 230,000 clones, with approximately 89% observed a single time. The material sequenced was peripheral blood. The receptors come from a woman in her thirties or forties who had recovered from COVID-19.

This chain links TRBV11-2 with TRBJ2-7; D is possibly TRBD1 (5 bases). V was cut by 5 bases and J by 3 bases, with 11 bases left in between. This CDR3 is 13 amino acids long. Germline V gene data show CDR1 as SGHAT and CDR2 as FQNNGV. The CDR3 here is CASSQTDGYEQYF. The CDR3 region has the DNA TGTGCCAGCAGCCAGACAGACGGCTACGAGCAGTACTTC.

The V call is TRBV5-4, the J call TRBJ2-7; TRBD2 agrees at 9 bases. Germline V gives CDR1 SGHNT, CDR2 YYREEE (reference sequence). The CDR3 covers 13 residues. Trimming removed 0 bases from V and 5 bases from J; junction bases left unmatched: 0. CDR3 sequence reads: CASSLGLADEQYV. The CDR3, as DNA: TGTGCCAGCAGCTTGGGACTAGCGGACGAGCAGTACGTC.

V is TRBV6-1 and J is TRBJ2-1, with no clear D. The CDR3 is 16 amino acids. The V gene's germline CDR1 is MNHNS and CDR2 SASEGT. The germline V and J ends were trimmed by 2 bases and 0 bases, with 11 bases remaining between them. In nucleotides, the CDR3 is TGTGCCAGCAGTGAACTGGCCTACAGCTCCTACAATGAGCAGTTCTTC. This gives the protein CASSELAYSSYNEQFF.

The chain joins TRBV21-1 to TRBJ1-1; the D call TRBD1 from the table was never checked on the DNA. TRBV21-1 is a pseudogene locus. The CDR3 length is 14 residues. The CDR3 protein is CASSIPGQKAEAFF. CDR3 DNA sequence: TGTGCCAGCAGCATCCCGGGACAGAAAGCTGAAGCTTTCTTT.

The rearrangement links TRBV3-1 (or the pseudogene TRBV3-2) to TRBJ2-7; tentatively, D is TRBD1 (5 bases). The V gene lost 2 bases and the J gene lost 2 bases, with 10 bases spanning the gap. This CDR3 comprises 14 residues. Germline CDR1 is LGHDT and CDR2 is YNNKEL (reference sequence). DNA of the CDR3: TGTGCCAGCAGCCAAACAGGACCTACCTACGAGCAGTACTTC. Translation gives CASSQTGPTYEQYF.

The chain uses TRBV2 and TRBJ1-5; D is unresolved. The V gene's germline CDR1 is SNHLY and CDR2 FYNNEI. The V end lost 6 bases, the J end lost 4 bases, and 10 bases lay between the germline ends. This CDR3 spans 13 amino acids. The CDR3 protein is CASRNERNQPQHF. The CDR3 DNA is TGTGCCAGCAGGAACGAGAGGAATCAGCCCCAGCATTTT. The full variable domain, its missing parts supplied by reference TRBV2 and TRBJ1-5, is EPEVTQTPSHQVTQMGQEVILRCVPISNHLYFYWYRQILGQKVEFLVSFYNNEISEKSEIFDDQFSVERPDGSNFTLKIRSTKLEDSAMYFCASRNERNQPQHFGDGTRLSIL.

CDR3 sequence reads: CASSLGPGGYGYTF. CDR3 DNA sequence: TGTGCCAGCAGCTTGGGACCAGGAGGCTATGGCTACACCTTC. The chain joins TRBV5-5 to TRBJ1-2; D is unresolved. In germline, CDR1 is SGHKS, CDR2 YYEKEE (reference sequence). V dropped 0 bases and J dropped 4 bases, with 10 bases sitting between them. The CDR3 covers 14 residues.

The J gene is TRBJ1-6, the V gene TRBV9; unclear D gene. Trimming removed 3 bases from V and 8 bases from J, with 12 bases in between. Germline lookup yields CDR1 SGDLS and CDR2 YYNGEE. This CDR3 spans 14 amino acids. This CDR3 is CASSEAAADSPLHF. The CDR3 DNA reads as TGTGCCAGCAGCGAGGCCGCGGCGGATTCACCCCTCCACTTT.

The chain has TRBV25-1 and TRBJ1-2, with TRBD1 identical over 7 bases. CDR3 length: 16 amino acids. V trimming: 4 bases; J trimming: 7 bases; junction bases outside the gene matches: 15. The germline V gene encodes CDR1 MGHDK and CDR2 SYGVNS. CDR3 loop: CASSVAGGPSTAGYTF. For the CDR3, the DNA is TGTGCCAGCAGTGTGGCAGGGGGACCCTCTACAGCTGGCTACACCTTC.

On this clone: Other DNA sequences within the sample encode an identical CDR3. The chain combines TRBV28 with TRBJ2-6; D might be TRBD2 (5 bases). Germline V lookup: CDR1 MDHEN, CDR2 SYDVKM. The CDR3 is made up of 15 amino acids. V lost 1 base and J 4 bases, leaving 8 bases between the germline ends. CDR3 in amino acids: CASSLLGSGANVLTF. The CDR3 DNA follows: TGTGCCAGCAGTTTATTGGGGAGCGGGGCCAACGTCCTGACTTTC. The full variable domain, in which reference TRBV28 and TRBJ2-6 provide the parts outside the CDR3, is DVKVTQSSRYLVKRTGEKVFLECVQDMDHENMFWYRQDPGLGLRLIYFSYDVKMKEKGDIPEGYSVSREKKERFSLILESASTNQTSMYLCASSLLGSGANVLTFGAGSRLTVL.

This chain uses TRBV7-6 with TRBJ2-3; D unclear. CDR3 length equals 16 residues. From germline, CDR1 is SGHVS and CDR2 FNYEAQ. The V end lost 1 base, the J end lost 6 bases, and 17 bases lay between the germline ends. The CDR3 nucleotides are TGTGCCAGCAGCTTAGACCCCGTTGGAGTTGGCGATACGCAGTATTTT. It translates to CASSLDPVGVGDTQYF.

J is TRBJ1-5 and V is TRBV2; D not resolved. The germline CDR1 and CDR2 sequences are SNHLY and FYNNEI. The CDR3 runs 16 residues. Trimming removed 6 bases at V and 0 bases at J, with 15 bases between. The CDR3 spells CASRERTGDSNQPQHF. CDR3 nucleotides: TGTGCCAGCAGGGAAAGGACGGGAGATAGCAATCAGCCCCAGCATTTT.

The chain employs TRBV2 and TRBJ1-4; weak D call: TRBD1 (5 bases). Germline loops: CDR1 SNHLY, CDR2 FYNNEI. This CDR3 comprises 14 residues. V lost 3 bases to trimming and J lost 4 bases, with 9 bases between them. CDR3 DNA: TGTGCCAGCAGTGAGAGGCAGGGTAATGAAAAACTGTTTTTT. Translated: CASSERQGNEKLFF.

The chain carries TRBV7-2 and TRBJ1-1; D uncertain. The CDR3 totals 14 residues. Germline lookup yields CDR1 SGHTA and CDR2 FQGNSA. V was shortened by 6 bases and J by 10 bases, with 21 bases between the two germline ends. CDR3 sequence: CASRSVYGDRRAFF. Here the CDR3 DNA reads TGTGCCAGCAGAAGTGTTTACGGGGATCGGCGAGCTTTCTTT. Using reference TRBV7-2 and TRBJ1-1 for the parts outside the CDR3, the full variable domain is GAGVSQSPSNKVTEKGKDVELRCDPISGHTALYWYRQSLGQGLEFLIYFQGNSAPDKSGLPSDRFSAERTGGSVSTLTIQRTQQEDSAVYLCASRSVYGDRRAFFGQGTRLTVV.

The rearrangement joins TRBV9 to TRBJ2-2; no clear D gene. This CDR3 comprises 13 residues. From germline, CDR1 is SGDLS and CDR2 YYNGEE. Trimming removed 4 bases at V and 3 bases at J, with 7 bases between. The DNA for the CDR3 is TGTGCCAGCAGCCCCCTTGACACCGGGGAGCTGTTTTTT. The encoded protein is CASSPLDTGELFF.

This clone was observed once. This chain joins TRBV5-1 and TRBJ2-1, with a tentative D call TRBD2 (6 bases). Trimming removed 4 bases from V and 10 bases from J, with 15 bases in between. The CDR3 runs to 13 residues. The germline V gene encodes CDR1 SGHRS and CDR2 YFSETQ. CDR3: CASSRGVESEQFF. CDR3 DNA sequence: TGCGCCAGCAGCCGCGGGGTGGAGTCGGAGCAGTTCTTC.

V is TRBV5-1 and J is TRBJ2-1; no firm D call. The CDR3 is made up of 11 amino acids. The V end was cut by 7 bases, the J end by 7 bases, with 9 bases between. The germline CDR1 and CDR2 sequences are SGHRS and YFSETQ. CDR3 in DNA: TGCGCCAGCTACCTCGGGAATGAGCAGTTCTTC. Its translation: CASYLGNEQFF.

V is TRBV6-5 and J is TRBJ1-3, with D perhaps TRBD1 (5 bases). CDR1 and CDR2 (germline): MNHEY, SVGAGI. The CDR3 length is 14 residues. The ends were cut back, 4 bases at V and 9 bases at J, with 16 bases in the middle. The CDR3 spells CASSSRVEYRTIYF. CDR3 DNA sequence: TGTGCCAGCAGTTCCAGGGTAGAGTATCGCACCATATATTTT.

The gene calls are TRBV7-2 and TRBJ2-2; 7 bases line up with TRBD2. V gave up 4 bases and J gave up 6 bases; unmatched junction bases: 5. The CDR3 loop spans 14 amino acids. Per the germline V gene, CDR1 is SGHTA and CDR2 is FQGNSA. CDR3: CASSYGLVSGELFF. The CDR3 nucleotides are TGTGCCAGCAGCTACGGACTAGTCTCCGGGGAGCTGTTTTTT.

About this clone: Other DNA sequences in this specimen translate into the identical CDR3. This sequence joins TRBV5-1 and TRBJ1-1, with D possibly being TRBD1 (5 bases). CDR1 is SGHRS, CDR2 YFSETQ, per germline. V was cut by 2 bases and J by 2 bases, with 7 bases left in between. The CDR3 contains 13 residues. This CDR3 is CASSFQGNTEAFF. In nucleotides, the CDR3 is TGCGCCAGCAGCTTCCAGGGTAACACTGAAGCTTTCTTT.

CDR3 DNA: TGTGCCATCAGTGAGTCGCTATGGGACAGCCATAACTATGGCTACACCTTC. Translated: CAISESLWDSHNYGYTF. The chain joins TRBV10-3 to TRBJ1-2, with 7 bases matching TRBD1. The length of the CDR3 is 17 residues. Germline CDR1 reads ENHRY; CDR2 reads SYGVKD. V shed 0 bases, J shed 1 base, and the junction held 8 bases outside the gene matches.

This chain joins TRBV7-9 and TRBJ1-5, with D perhaps matching TRBD1 (5 bases). This CDR3 region has 15 residues. V shed 2 bases and J shed 5 bases, with 13 bases lying between them. Germline V gene lookup returns CDR1 SEHNR and CDR2 FQNEAQ (reference sequence). DNA of the CDR3: TGTGCCAGCAGCTTAAGTGGGGCAGGACATCAGCCCCAGCATTTT. Translating it yields CASSLSGAGHQPQHF. Full variable domain (remainder filled in from reference TRBV7-9 and TRBJ1-5): DTGVSQNPRHKITKRGQNVTFRCDPISEHNRLYWYRQTLGQGPEFLTYFQNEAQLEKSRLLSDRFSAERPKGSFSTLEIQRTEQGDSAMYLCASSLSGAGHQPQHFGDGTRLSIL.

The chain recombines TRBV19 with TRBJ1-5; D call uncertain. The CDR3 covers 9 residues. In germline, CDR1 is LNHDA, CDR2 SQIVND (reference sequence). CDR3 coding DNA: TGTGCATCGGGAAAGCCCCAGCATTTT. This sequence encodes CASGKPQHF.

This clone was seen once. The J gene is TRBJ2-5, the V gene TRBV9, with 13 bases fitting TRBD2. Germline values: CDR1 SGDLS, CDR2 YYNGEE. V dropped 0 bases and J dropped 4; count of bases not matched to a gene: 3. The CDR3 has 16 residues. CDR3 sequence (DNA): TGTGCCAGCAGCGTAGGGACTAGCGGGAGAGGAGAGACCCAGTACTTC. The encoded protein is CASSVGTSGRGETQYF.